This is a list of T cell receptor beta chains from one sample in a study of blood T cell repertoires in COVID-19. Only in-frame clones appear in the TCRdb table, and some are missing; sequencing was by immunoSEQ multiplex PCR. The table has approximately 240,000 clones, over 90% seen once. The sequencing input was peripheral blood. These receptors were taken from a young man with COVID-19, enrolled during active disease. Both conserved end residues are part of each CDR3. The order of the fields is J gene, clone size, D gene, V gene, CDR3 DNA, CDR3 protein. A D gene is named only where the DNA matches it firmly. Clone size is stated in some rows and not others, as once, few, many or a class when expanded.

j_gene: TRBJ2-2; abundance: .; d_gene: .; v_gene: TRBV5-5; CDR3nt: TGTGCCAGCAGCTTGGGAGTGGAAGGGAGGTTAAACACCGGGGAGCTGTTTTTT; CDR3aa: CASSLGVEGRLNTGELFF
j_gene: TRBJ1-2; abundance: .; d_gene: .; v_gene: TRBV15; CDR3nt: TGTGCCACCAGCAGAGATTACGGGGTTGAAGGCTATGGCTACACCTTC; CDR3aa: CATSRDYGVEGYGYTF
j_gene: TRBJ2-3; abundance: .; d_gene: TRBD2; v_gene: TRBV10-3; CDR3nt: TGTGCCATCAGTGGGCGTAGCGGGGGCCTCACTAGCACAGATACGCAGTATTTT; CDR3aa: CAISGRSGGLTSTDTQYF
j_gene: TRBJ1-4; abundance: .; d_gene: .; v_gene: TRBV4-2; CDR3nt: TGTGCCAGCAGCCAAGAACAGACAACTAATGAAAAACTGTTTTTT; CDR3aa: CASSQEQTTNEKLFF
j_gene: TRBJ1-1; abundance: .; d_gene: TRBD1; v_gene: TRBV19; CDR3nt: TGTGCCAGTAGTATGGACAGGGGAGGAACTGAAGCTTTCTTT; CDR3aa: CASSMDRGGTEAFF
j_gene: TRBJ1-3; abundance: .; d_gene: .; v_gene: TRBV2; CDR3nt: TGTGCCAGCACCATCCAGTCTGGAAACACCATATATTTT; CDR3aa: CASTIQSGNTIYF
j_gene: TRBJ1-1; abundance: .; d_gene: TRBD1; v_gene: TRBV28; CDR3nt: TGTGCCAGCACCCCCGGGCGGACAGGGAACACTGAAGCTTTCTTT; CDR3aa: CASTPGRTGNTEAFF
j_gene: TRBJ1-1; abundance: .; d_gene: .; v_gene: TRBV10-3; CDR3nt: TGTGCCATCAGTAGCGGGGCGAACACTGAAGCTTTCTTT; CDR3aa: CAISSGANTEAFF
j_gene: TRBJ1-1; abundance: .; d_gene: TRBD1; v_gene: TRBV5-1; CDR3nt: TGCGCCAGCAGCCTAAGGACAGGGGTGAACACTGAAGCTTTCTTT; CDR3aa: CASSLRTGVNTEAFF
j_gene: TRBJ2-1; abundance: few; d_gene: .; v_gene: TRBV18; CDR3nt: TGTGCCAGCTCACTCCCCGGGACAGAGCAGTTCTTC; CDR3aa: CASSLPGTEQFF
j_gene: TRBJ1-2; abundance: .; d_gene: .; v_gene: TRBV5-1; CDR3nt: TGCGCCAGCAGCTTGGCCGAACAGGGCTATGGCTACACCTTC; CDR3aa: CASSLAEQGYGYTF
j_gene: TRBJ1-2; abundance: .; d_gene: .; v_gene: TRBV5-1; CDR3nt: TGCGCCAGCAGCTTGGCAGGGATCGGCTACACCTTC; CDR3aa: CASSLAGIGYTF
j_gene: TRBJ1-5; abundance: .; d_gene: .; v_gene: TRBV18; CDR3nt: TGTGCCAGCTCACGGGGCAGTAGCAATCAGCCCCAGCATTTT; CDR3aa: CASSRGSSNQPQHF
j_gene: TRBJ2-3; abundance: .; d_gene: .; v_gene: TRBV10-3; CDR3nt: TGTGCCATCAGTGTGAGGGATAGCGCGGATACGCAGTATTTT; CDR3aa: CAISVRDSADTQYF
j_gene: TRBJ1-6; abundance: few; d_gene: TRBD1; v_gene: TRBV10-2; CDR3nt: TGCGCCAGCACCCTGACAGGGCGGAATTCACCCCTCCACTTT; CDR3aa: CASTLTGRNSPLHF
j_gene: TRBJ2-5; abundance: .; d_gene: .; v_gene: TRBV6-5; CDR3nt: TGTGCCAGCAGTCTCGGCAGGGTAGAGACCCAGTACTTC; CDR3aa: CASSLGRVETQYF
j_gene: TRBJ2-1; abundance: .; d_gene: .; v_gene: TRBV5-1; CDR3nt: TGCGCCAGCAGCAGACTGGGCTACAATGAGCAGTTCTTC; CDR3aa: CASSRLGYNEQFF
j_gene: TRBJ1-4; abundance: .; d_gene: .; v_gene: TRBV7-9; CDR3nt: TGTGCCAGCAGCTTATTAGAGGTCGGCGAAAAACTGTTTTTT; CDR3aa: CASSLLEVGEKLFF
j_gene: TRBJ1-1; abundance: .; d_gene: .; v_gene: TRBV14; CDR3nt: TGTGCCAGCAGCCAAGTCGGCAGGGGCACTGAAGCTTTCTTT; CDR3aa: CASSQVGRGTEAFF
j_gene: TRBJ2-5; abundance: .; d_gene: TRBD2; v_gene: TRBV30; CDR3nt: TGTGCCTGGAGTGGCGGGCGTAGCGGGGGCATAAAGACCCAGTACTTC; CDR3aa: CAWSGGRSGGIKTQYF
j_gene: TRBJ1-2; abundance: .; d_gene: .; v_gene: TRBV6-1; CDR3nt: TGTGCCAGCAGTGAAGTGGCGGACGGGGGGGGCTACACCTTC; CDR3aa: CASSEVADGGGYTF
j_gene: TRBJ1-2; abundance: .; d_gene: .; v_gene: TRBV6-5; CDR3nt: TGTGCCAGCATCAAACCCCTGGCAAACCTCTATGGCTACACCTTC; CDR3aa: CASIKPLANLYGYTF
j_gene: TRBJ1-1; abundance: .; d_gene: .; v_gene: TRBV4-2; CDR3nt: TGTGCCAGCAGCGCACAGGGTTACACTGAAGCTTTCTTT; CDR3aa: CASSAQGYTEAFF
j_gene: TRBJ1-3; abundance: .; d_gene: .; v_gene: TRBV5-4; CDR3nt: TGTGCCAGCAGCCTACCGGGAATCTCTGGAAACACCATATATTTT; CDR3aa: CASSLPGISGNTIYF
j_gene: TRBJ2-2; abundance: .; d_gene: .; v_gene: TRBV5-4; CDR3nt: TGTGCCAGCAGCCAGGGACAAGGAACCCCCGGGGAGCTGTTTTTT; CDR3aa: CASSQGQGTPGELFF
j_gene: TRBJ1-1; abundance: .; d_gene: TRBD1; v_gene: TRBV6-5; CDR3nt: TGTGCCGGAGGGGACAGGTGGGCCACTGAAGCTTTCTTT; CDR3aa: CAGGDRWATEAFF
j_gene: TRBJ2-1; abundance: .; d_gene: .; v_gene: TRBV7-6; CDR3nt: TGTGCCAGCAGCTTAGCTGGGGCTAGCTCCTACAATGAGCAGTTCTTC; CDR3aa: CASSLAGASSYNEQFF
j_gene: TRBJ2-5; abundance: .; d_gene: TRBD2; v_gene: TRBV11-2; CDR3nt: TGTGCCAGCAGCCGGGGACTAGCTACAAGAGAAGAGACCCAGTACTTC; CDR3aa: CASSRGLATREETQYF
j_gene: TRBJ2-3; abundance: .; d_gene: .; v_gene: TRBV5-4; CDR3nt: TGTGCCAGCAGCTTAGGGGGGGGAAGATTCACAGATACGCAGTATTTT; CDR3aa: CASSLGGGRFTDTQYF
j_gene: TRBJ1-5; abundance: .; d_gene: .; v_gene: TRBV12-3/TRBV12-4; CDR3nt: TGTGCCAGCACCGTAGGGGGATATCAGCCCCAGCATTTT; CDR3aa: CASTVGGYQPQHF
j_gene: TRBJ2-1; abundance: .; d_gene: TRBD1; v_gene: TRBV7-3; CDR3nt: TGTGCCAGCAGCGCCCCACCGGGACAGGGGACCAATGAGCAGTTCTTC; CDR3aa: CASSAPPGQGTNEQFF
j_gene: TRBJ1-1; abundance: .; d_gene: .; v_gene: TRBV12-3/TRBV12-4; CDR3nt: TGTGCCAGCAGTTTCGGGGTTCTTACTGAAGCTTTCTTT; CDR3aa: CASSFGVLTEAFF
j_gene: TRBJ2-4; abundance: .; d_gene: TRBD1; v_gene: TRBV4-1; CDR3nt: TGCGCCAGCAGCCAAGGGGGACAGGGGGCCCGAACCAAAAACATTCAGTACTTC; CDR3aa: CASSQGGQGARTKNIQYF
j_gene: TRBJ2-5; abundance: .; d_gene: TRBD1; v_gene: TRBV5-1; CDR3nt: TGCGCCAGCAGCTTGGGGACAGGGGGCATGGAGACCCAGTACTTC; CDR3aa: CASSLGTGGMETQYF
j_gene: TRBJ1-1; abundance: .; d_gene: .; v_gene: TRBV18; CDR3nt: TGTGCCAGCTCCCCCAGCGAACCGACTGAAGCTTTCTTT; CDR3aa: CASSPSEPTEAFF
j_gene: TRBJ2-1; abundance: .; d_gene: .; v_gene: TRBV11-2; CDR3nt: TGTGCCAGCAGCTTCGGGGGAAGTGATGGCAATGAGCAGTTCTTC; CDR3aa: CASSFGGSDGNEQFF
j_gene: TRBJ1-5; abundance: .; d_gene: TRBD1; v_gene: TRBV6-5; CDR3nt: TGTGCCAGCACTACTGACAGGGGGAGCAATCAGCCCCAGCATTTT; CDR3aa: CASTTDRGSNQPQHF
j_gene: TRBJ2-7; abundance: .; d_gene: .; v_gene: TRBV6-6; CDR3nt: TGTGCCAGCAGCCGAGGGGAGATTTACGAGCAGTACTTC; CDR3aa: CASSRGEIYEQYF
j_gene: TRBJ1-3; abundance: few; d_gene: .; v_gene: TRBV10-3; CDR3nt: TGTGCCATCAGTGACTTTGGCAGGGGAGCAGGAAACACCATATATTTT; CDR3aa: CAISDFGRGAGNTIYF
j_gene: TRBJ2-2; abundance: .; d_gene: .; v_gene: TRBV5-1; CDR3nt: TGCGCCAGCAGCTTGCATCCAGCGGATAACACCGGGGAGCTGTTTTTT; CDR3aa: CASSLHPADNTGELFF
j_gene: TRBJ2-7; abundance: once; d_gene: .; v_gene: TRBV18; CDR3nt: TGTGCCAGCTCACCTGGTGTCAGCTCCTACGAGCAGTACTTC; CDR3aa: CASSPGVSSYEQYF
j_gene: TRBJ1-1; abundance: .; d_gene: .; v_gene: TRBV19; CDR3nt: TGTGCCAGTAGTATAGAGGTCCAGGGCACTGAAGCTTTCTTT; CDR3aa: CASSIEVQGTEAFF
j_gene: TRBJ1-2; abundance: .; d_gene: .; v_gene: TRBV7-9; CDR3nt: TGTGCCAGCACCAGGACAGCAGCTAACTATGGCTACACCTTC; CDR3aa: CASTRTAANYGYTF
j_gene: TRBJ1-6; abundance: .; d_gene: .; v_gene: TRBV18; CDR3nt: TGTGCCAGCGTCCGGGACACACCTAATTCACCCCTCCACTTT; CDR3aa: CASVRDTPNSPLHF
j_gene: TRBJ2-7; abundance: .; d_gene: .; v_gene: TRBV5-6; CDR3nt: TGTGCCAGCAGCCCGCCCGGGAAGTACTACGAGCAGTACTTC; CDR3aa: CASSPPGKYYEQYF
j_gene: TRBJ1-3; abundance: .; d_gene: .; v_gene: TRBV5-1; CDR3nt: TGCGCCAGCAGCTTGGGCAGTCCAGGAAACACCATATATTTT; CDR3aa: CASSLGSPGNTIYF
j_gene: TRBJ1-5; abundance: once; d_gene: .; v_gene: TRBV20-1; CDR3nt: TGCAGTGCTAGTATGGGCAATAGCAATCAGCCCCAGCATTTT; CDR3aa: CSASMGNSNQPQHF
j_gene: TRBJ2-1; abundance: .; d_gene: .; v_gene: TRBV3-1/TRBV3-2; CDR3nt: TGTGCCAGCAGCCAAGAGGGCAGTAACAATGAGCAGTTCTTC; CDR3aa: CASSQEGSNNEQFF
j_gene: TRBJ2-7; abundance: once; d_gene: .; v_gene: TRBV9; CDR3nt: TGTGCCAGCAGCGTGCAACAGGGATCGTACGAGCAGTACTTC; CDR3aa: CASSVQQGSYEQYF
j_gene: TRBJ1-5; abundance: .; d_gene: .; v_gene: TRBV6-5; CDR3nt: TGTGCCAGCACCTCGACGGGGGGCAATCAGCCCCAGCATTTT; CDR3aa: CASTSTGGNQPQHF
j_gene: TRBJ1-2; abundance: .; d_gene: TRBD1; v_gene: TRBV6-1; CDR3nt: TGTGCCAGCAGTGAACGAGGGGGCTTTGGCTACACCTTC; CDR3aa: CASSERGGFGYTF
j_gene: TRBJ1-6; abundance: .; d_gene: TRBD1; v_gene: TRBV9; CDR3nt: TGTGCCAGCAGAGGGGGACAGCCGAGCTCCTATAATTCACCCCTCCACTTT; CDR3aa: CASRGGQPSSYNSPLHF
j_gene: TRBJ2-1; abundance: .; d_gene: .; v_gene: TRBV5-4; CDR3nt: TGTGCCAGCAGCATGGGGGCAGGCGAATCCTACAATGAGCAGTTCTTC; CDR3aa: CASSMGAGESYNEQFF
j_gene: TRBJ2-1; abundance: .; d_gene: .; v_gene: TRBV7-9; CDR3nt: TGTGCCAGCAGCTTAGATACGGGGTCCTACAATGAGCAGTTCTTC; CDR3aa: CASSLDTGSYNEQFF
j_gene: TRBJ2-1; abundance: .; d_gene: TRBD2; v_gene: TRBV4-2; CDR3nt: TGTGCCAGCAGTCTAGCGGGCCCCCCTTACAATGAGCAGTTCTTC; CDR3aa: CASSLAGPPYNEQFF
j_gene: TRBJ2-6; abundance: .; d_gene: .; v_gene: TRBV7-3; CDR3nt: TGTGCCAGCACTGTCTCTGGGGCCAACGTCCTGACTTTC; CDR3aa: CASTVSGANVLTF
j_gene: TRBJ1-3; abundance: .; d_gene: .; v_gene: TRBV7-2; CDR3nt: TGTGCCAGCAGCTCGGCGTGGGGGGCTGGAAACACCATATATTTT; CDR3aa: CASSSAWGAGNTIYF
j_gene: TRBJ2-1; abundance: few; d_gene: .; v_gene: TRBV5-1; CDR3nt: TGCGCCAGCAGCTTGGCGGGGGTCGGGTTCTTCTCCTACAATGAGCAGTTCTTC; CDR3aa: CASSLAGVGFFSYNEQFF
j_gene: TRBJ1-2; abundance: .; d_gene: .; v_gene: TRBV7-9; CDR3nt: TGTGCCAGCAGCGCGCGGGACCCTCCCACCTATGGCTACACCTTC; CDR3aa: CASSARDPPTYGYTF